Shown below are 23 T cell receptor beta chains from a single sample sequenced in a study of shared clonotypes between healthy human individuals (dated by TCRdb to 2018 to 2020). The library was made by the immunoSEQ multiplex PCR assay. What TCRdb holds here is the immuneACCESS table cut down to in-frame rearrangements. Part of the clones is not present; checked against another copy, under half of the missing clones reflect an unresolved V gene, and the others are unexplained. The sample yields fewer than 2.5 million clones; 93% were counted once. The ten top clones hold approximately 0.37% of the sample. Source material: naive CD4+ T cells from PBMCs. The cell subset or site label corresponds to: CD45RA+ positively selected. The source is a man aged 18 to 30 in good health. Some clones in this sample may be carry-over from other donors' samples.

Note on this clone: Other DNA sequences from this sample encode an identical CDR3 as well. The rearrangement uses TRBV11-2 and TRBJ1-1; D not resolved. This CDR3 region has 12 residues. Trimming left V 3 bases short and J 1 base short, with 3 bases between. Germline-derived CDR1 and CDR2 are SGHAT and FQNNGV. For the CDR3, the DNA is TGTGCCAGCAGCTTTGGGAACACTGAAGCTTTCTTT. Protein sequence: CASSFGNTEAFF.

This sequence joins TRBV30 and TRBJ1-2; D is perhaps TRBD1 (6 bases). CDR1 is GTSNPN and CDR2 is SVGIG in the germline V gene (reference sequence). V gave up 3 bases and J gave up 6 bases, with 23 bases separating them. The CDR3 spans 16 residues. In DNA, the CDR3 is TGTGCCTGGAGACTACAGTTGTCGGGGGGGGCTAATGGCTACACCTTC. Translation: CAWRLQLSGGANGYTF.

J is TRBJ2-4 and V is TRBV11-1; D is uncertain. Germline loops: CDR1 SGHAT, CDR2 FQDESV (reference sequence). The V gene lost 4 bases and the J gene lost 9 bases, with 16 bases spanning the gap. This CDR3 is built from 14 residues. DNA for the CDR3: TGTGCCAGCAGCTCCCGGTTCCGCCATGCCATTCAGTACTTC. This translates into CASSSRFRHAIQYF.

The J gene is TRBJ1-2, the V gene TRBV9, with D unresolved. Germline CDR1 and CDR2: SGDLS and YYNGEE. The CDR3 has 14 residues. The V end lost 3 bases, the J end lost 7 bases, and 16 bases lay between the germline ends. CDR3 nucleotides: TGTGCCAGCAGCGCCCTTCTCGAGGGAGGTGGCTACACCTTC. This sequence encodes CASSALLEGGGYTF.

V and J are TRBV9 and TRBJ2-2; D remains ambiguous. The germline V gene encodes CDR1 SGDLS and CDR2 YYNGEE. Trimming removed 0 bases from V and 5 bases from J, with 8 bases in between. The CDR3 covers 14 residues. CDR3 residues: CASSVVWGTGELFF. The CDR3 nucleotides are TGTGCCAGCAGCGTAGTTTGGGGAACCGGGGAGCTGTTTTTT.

The chain has TRBV7-3 and TRBJ2-1; 8 bases are shared with TRBD2. J was trimmed by 8 bases and V by 2 bases; bases with no gene match: 11. Per germline, CDR1 SGHTA and CDR2 FQGTGA. The CDR3 loop spans 16 amino acids. Here the CDR3 reads CASSLLKSSGRDEQFF. In nucleotides, the CDR3 is TGTGCCAGCAGCTTATTAAAGTCTAGCGGGCGTGATGAGCAGTTCTTC. Together with reference TRBV7-3 and TRBJ2-1, the CDR3 gives the full variable domain: GAGVSQTPSNKVTEKGKYVELRCDPISGHTALYWYRQSLGQGPEFLIYFQGTGAADDSGLPNDRFFAVRPEGSVSTLKIQRTERGDSAVYLCASSLLKSSGRDEQFFGPGTRLTVL.

CDR3 DNA: TGCGCCAGCAGTGGACAGAGAACCTACGAGCAGTACTTC. It is translated as CASSGQRTYEQYF. This sequence joins TRBV5-1 and TRBJ2-7; TRBD1 might be the D (6 bases). V was clipped by 5 bases and J by 2 bases, with 11 bases between them. The CDR3 length is 13 residues. The germline V gene encodes CDR1 SGHRS and CDR2 YFSETQ. The entire variable domain, with the rest obtained from reference TRBV5-1 and TRBJ2-7, is as follows: KAGVTQTPRYLIKTRGQQVTLSCSPISGHRSVSWYQQTPGQGLQFLFEYFSETQRNKGNFPGRFSGRQFSNSRSEMNVSTLELGDSALYLCASSGQRTYEQYFGPGTRLTVT.

The chain joins TRBV11-2 to TRBJ2-1; D is ambiguous. The germline gives CDR1 SGHAT, CDR2 FQNNGV. V was clipped by 1 base and J by 0 bases, with 10 bases between them. The CDR3 is made up of 16 amino acids. The chain's CDR3 is CASSLVLRTSYNEQFF. The CDR3 bases are TGTGCCAGCAGCTTAGTGCTGCGAACCTCCTACAATGAGCAGTTCTTC.

This clone was recorded a few times. The V and J genes are TRBV7-9 and TRBJ1-1; D remains unclear. V lost 2 bases to trimming and J lost 6 bases, with 4 bases between them. The CDR3 extends over 11 amino acids. Germline V gene data show CDR1 as SEHNR and CDR2 as FQNEAQ (reference sequence). DNA of the CDR3: TGTGCCAGCAGCTTAAGCTCTGAAGCTTTCTTT. It is translated as CASSLSSEAFF. Supplemented by reference TRBV7-9 and TRBJ1-1, the full variable domain reads DTGVSQNPRHKITKRGQNVTFRCDPISEHNRLYWYRQTLGQGPEFLTYFQNEAQLEKSRLLSDRFSAERPKGSFSTLEIQRTEQGDSAMYLCASSLSSEAFFGQGTRLTVV.

The chain uses TRBV6-5 and TRBJ2-1; a possible D gene is TRBD2 (5 bases). The germline V gene has CDR1 MNHEY and CDR2 SVGAGI. Trimming stripped 6 bases from V and 2 bases from J, with 8 bases between. The CDR3 is 13 amino acids. The CDR3 loop reads CASREEAYNEQFF. The CDR3 nucleotides are TGTGCCAGCAGGGAGGAGGCCTACAATGAGCAGTTCTTC.

The V gene is TRBV15, the J gene TRBJ2-5, with a weak D call TRBD1 (5 bases). The CDR3 covers 14 residues. Germline-derived CDR1 and CDR2 are LNHNV and YYDKDF (reference sequence). V was shortened by 0 bases and J by 7 bases, with 12 bases between the two germline ends. The CDR3 DNA sequence: TGTGCCACCAGCAGAGATTACCAGGGTCCGACCCAGTACTTC. Amino acid sequence: CATSRDYQGPTQYF.

This sequence joins TRBV7-2 and TRBJ2-5; 7 bases are a match to TRBD2. The J call could be wrong; TRBJ2-7 is a better fit for the DNA end. Germline CDR1 reads SGHTA; CDR2 reads FQGNSA. This CDR3 has 14 residues. DNA for the CDR3: TGTGCCAGCAGCCCCCGGGGGGTAAACTACGAGCAGTACTTC. Translation gives CASSPRGVNYEQYF.

The V gene is TRBV11-2, the J gene TRBJ2-1; 10 positions agree with TRBD2. V shed 4 bases and J 5 bases; nucleotides not matched to a gene: 14. The CDR3 covers 18 residues. Germline CDR1 and CDR2: SGHAT and FQNNGV. Here the CDR3 reads CASSSRPNSGRNNNEQFF. The CDR3 DNA reads TGTGCCAGCAGCTCTCGGCCGAATAGCGGGAGGAATAACAATGAGCAGTTCTTC.

V usage is TRBV28 and J usage is TRBJ2-7; D unresolved. Germline CDR1 is MDHEN and CDR2 is SYDVKM. V lost 4 bases, J lost 3 bases, and 16 bases lay in between. The CDR3 has 15 amino acids. CDR3 in amino acids: CASSSPAAPNYEQYF. The CDR3 region has the DNA TGTGCCAGCAGTTCTCCCGCAGCCCCGAACTACGAGCAGTACTTC.

This clone appeared once. This chain links TRBV2 with TRBJ1-2; TRBD1 matches at 9 bases. CDR3 length: 15 residues. Per the germline V gene, CDR1 is SNHLY and CDR2 is FYNNEI. The trim removed 2 bases at V and 5 bases at J, leaving 6 bases unmatched. The CDR3 is CASSEKDRGGYGYTF. The CDR3 DNA reads as TGTGCCAGCAGTGAAAAGGACAGGGGTGGGTATGGCTACACCTTC.

The chain joins TRBV7-2 to TRBJ2-1; D might be TRBD2 (5 bases). Germline CDR1 and CDR2: SGHTA and FQGNSA. The V gene lost 3 bases and the J gene lost 5 bases, with 14 bases spanning the gap. This CDR3 spans 15 amino acids. The CDR3: CASSLDFSLHNEQFF. CDR3 DNA: TGTGCCAGCAGCTTGGACTTCTCCCTCCACAATGAGCAGTTCTTC.

The chain joins TRBV13 to TRBJ2-5, with TRBD1 matching 11 bases. CDR3 length equals 16 residues. The V gene's germline CDR1 is PRHDT and CDR2 FYEKMQ (reference sequence). V dropped 3 bases and J dropped 4; count of bases not matched to a gene: 7. The CDR3 nucleotides read TGTGCCAGCAGCTTTTGGACAGGGGGCGCGTCAGAGACCCAGTACTTC. Translation: CASSFWTGGASETQYF.

This chain links TRBV6-1 with TRBJ1-2; D remains ambiguous. CDR3 length: 15 residues. V was shortened by 6 bases and J by 0 bases, with 14 bases between the two germline ends. Germline CDR1 MNHNS, CDR2 SASEGT. The CDR3 loop reads CASRDITIPNYGYTF. The CDR3 nucleotides are TGTGCCAGCAGAGACATTACAATTCCTAACTATGGCTACACCTTC.

This chain uses TRBV25-1 with TRBJ2-1, with 9 bases aligning to TRBD2. Germline V gene lookup returns CDR1 MGHDK and CDR2 SYGVNS. J was trimmed by 6 bases and V by 1 base; bases with no gene match: 10. This CDR3 is built from 17 residues. CDR3 bases: TGTGCCAGCAGTGAATCCCTTAGCGGGAGTGGGTTCAATGAGCAGTTCTTC. Translating gives CASSESLSGSGFNEQFF.

The V call is TRBV29-1, the J call TRBJ1-1, with D possibly being TRBD1 (6 bases). This CDR3 is 12 amino acids long. V lost 6 bases and J lost 4, with 12 bases in between. Germline values: CDR1 SQVTM, CDR2 ANQGSEA. The CDR3 sequence: CSVAGVGTEAFF. In DNA form, the CDR3 reads TGCAGCGTCGCAGGGGTCGGCACTGAAGCTTTCTTT.

The chain combines TRBV6-6 with TRBJ2-2; D unclear. The CDR3 covers 16 residues. Looked up from germline, CDR1 is MNHNY and CDR2 is SVGAGI (reference sequence). Between the trimmed V and J ends, which lost 1 base and 0 bases, there was a span of 9 bases. CDR3 residues: CASSYLVRTNTGELFF. The CDR3 bases are TGTGCCAGCAGTTACTTGGTCCGGACGAACACCGGGGAGCTGTTTTTT.

The V call is TRBV28, the J call TRBJ2-2; D unresolved. Germline V gives CDR1 MDHEN, CDR2 SYDVKM. Trimming left V 0 bases short and J 6 bases short, with 5 bases between. The CDR3 runs 13 residues. This CDR3 reads CASSLWTAGELFF. The CDR3 nucleotides read TGTGCCAGCAGTTTATGGACGGCCGGGGAGCTGTTTTTT.

The V and J genes are TRBV5-1 and TRBJ2-2; 15 bases match TRBD2. V trimming: 0 bases; J trimming: 6 bases; junction bases outside the gene matches: 6. Germline values: CDR1 SGHRS, CDR2 YFSETQ. This CDR3 contains 18 residues. CDR3 protein: CASSLGTSGRVVAGELFF. As DNA, the CDR3 is TGCGCCAGCAGCTTGGGGACTAGCGGGAGGGTCGTCGCCGGGGAGCTGTTTTTT.